The 20 T cell receptor beta chains listed next were all sequenced from one sample in a study of T cell repertoires in aging, cancer and after chemotherapy. TCR beta rearrangements were amplified from peripheral blood genomic DNA. Multiplex touch-down PCR with TRB-A/B primers amplified rearranged V-D-J TRB sequences. One entry per CDR3 protein, called by TCRdb with MiXCR from the multiplex PCR reads. The repertoire holds about 3,000 distinct CDR3 sequences, roughly 25% seen once, with roughly 34% in the top ten. The sequencing input was blood. The receptor set was obtained from a human donor with a solid tumor.

The rearrangement uses TRBV6-5 and TRBJ2-1; 16 nucleotides line up with TRBD2. The CDR3 runs to 15 residues. The V and J ends lost 4 bases and 7 bases, in that order; junction bases with no gene match: 1. Germline CDR1 is MNHEY and CDR2 is SVGAGI. The CDR3 nucleotides are TGTGCCAGCAGTTGGGGACTAGCGGGAGGGAATGAGCAGTTCTTC. Translated: CASSWGLAGGNEQFF.

This clonotype has only a few counts. The gene calls are TRBV12-3 or TRBV12-4 and TRBJ2-7, with 7 bases fitting TRBD1. The CDR3 spans 14 residues. V was pared by 5 bases and J by 0 bases, with 4 bases of the junction left unmatched. CDR3 nucleotide sequence: TGTGCCAGCAGTCCCGGGACAGTCTCCTACGAGCAGTACGTC. Translating it yields CASSPGTVSYEQYV.

Of note for this clonotype: This may arise from a read error, as a much more abundant clone is one base away. This rearrangement joins TRBV12-3 or TRBV12-4 to TRBJ2-3; 9 nucleotides agree with TRBD1. This CDR3 has 18 amino acids. J gave up 2 bases and V 7 bases, and 16 bases lay outside the gene matches. The CDR3 region has the DNA TGTGCCAGCACAAGACAGGGGGGGCCTCGGATGTCCACAGATACGCAGTATTTT. Residues: CASTRQGGPRMSTDTQYF.

V usage is TRBV4-3 and J usage is TRBJ2-1; possible D gene TRBD2, 6 bases. The CDR3 is 14 amino acids. Germline assignment: CDR1 LGHNA and CDR2 YSLEER. The V and J ends lost 4 bases and 1 base respectively, with 8 bases between them. CDR3 coding DNA: TGCGCCAGCAGCCGAGGGACTTCCTACAATGAGCAGTTCTTC. Translated: CASSRGTSYNEQFF.

The V and J genes are TRBV7-3 and TRBJ2-1; 11 nucleotides match TRBD2. The junction had 13 bases not matched to a gene; V was cut back by 5 bases and J by 10 bases. Germline lookup yields CDR1 SGHTA and CDR2 FQGTGA. CDR3 size: 16 residues. The DNA of the CDR3 is TGTGCCAGCAGCGCCTCTCTAGCGGGAGGACCGCGAGAGCAGTTCTTC. Its translation is CASSASLAGGPREQFF.

This chain links TRBV15 with TRBJ2-4; D unresolved. The CDR3 sequence is 17 residues long. Trimming took off 1 base at V and 0 bases at J, with 13 bases between the two ends. The germline V gene encodes CDR1 LNHNV and CDR2 YYDKDF (reference sequence). For the CDR3, the DNA is TGTGCCACCAGCAGAGGCAAACTGGGGATAGCCAAAAACATTCAGTACTTC. Amino acid sequence: CATSRGKLGIAKNIQYF.

This clonotype is medium-sized in the sample. J is TRBJ1-2 and V is TRBV6-1; 7 bases are a match to TRBD1. Germline values: CDR1 MNHNS, CDR2 SASEGT. This CDR3 is built from 13 residues. V gave up 5 bases and J gave up 4 bases; unmatched junction bases: 4. The CDR3 reads CASSQQGFYGYTF. The CDR3 DNA reads TGTGCCAGCAGTCAACAGGGGTTCTATGGCTACACCTTC.

Worth noting for this clonotype: A read error is possible here, since a much larger clone lies one base away. The gene calls are TRBV5-6 and TRBJ1-1; 7 bases line up with TRBD1. With 5 bases clipped from V and 0 bases from J, the junction kept 7 bases outside the gene matches. The CDR3 length is 15 residues. The germline V gene has CDR1 SGHDT and CDR2 YYEEEE. The DNA of the CDR3 is TGTGCCAGCAGACAGGGGTACAACATGAACACTGAAGCTTTCTTT. Residues: CASRQGYNMNTEAFF.

By share, this clonotype ranks as medium-sized (0.01 to 0.1%). The gene calls are TRBV6-6 and TRBJ2-5; a weak D match, TRBD2 (6 bases). CDR3 length equals 12 residues. The germline CDR1 and CDR2 sequences are MNHNY and SVGAGI (reference sequence). V lost 8 bases and J 6 bases, leaving 13 bases between the germline ends. The CDR3 spells CASGRLHKTQYF. The CDR3 DNA follows: TGTGCCAGCGGGAGGCTTCATAAGACCCAGTACTTC.

The chain links TRBV20-1 to TRBJ1-5; TRBD1 agrees at 9 bases. CDR3 length: 17 residues. Germline-derived CDR1 and CDR2 are DFQATT and SNEGSKA (reference sequence). The trim removed 6 bases at V and 1 base at J, leaving 13 bases unmatched. The CDR3 loop is CSAYSRTGAMSNQPQHF. CDR3 DNA: TGCAGTGCCTATTCCCGGACAGGGGCGATGAGCAATCAGCCCCAGCATTTT.

About this clonotype itself: This may come from a read error, since a much larger clone is one base off. CDR3 sequence: CASSIAQGSNKKLFF. As DNA, the CDR3 is TGTGCCAGTAGTATTGCGCAGGGATCTAATAAAAAACTGTTTTTT. The chain uses TRBV19 and TRBJ1-4; a possible D gene is TRBD1 (5 bases). Germline assignment: CDR1 LNHDA and CDR2 SQIVND (reference sequence). There are 15 residues in the CDR3.

The V gene is TRBV5-6, the J gene TRBJ1-3; possible D gene TRBD1, 5 bases. V was shortened by 4 bases and J by 0 bases, with 14 bases between the two germline ends. Per the germline V gene, CDR1 is SGHDT and CDR2 is YYEEEE. CDR3 length: 16 residues. The CDR3 protein is CASSAGTVSSGNTIYF. Written as DNA, the CDR3 is TGTGCCAGCAGCGCAGGGACTGTGAGCTCTGGAAACACCATATATTTT.

This clonotype turned up a few times. CDR3 amino acids: CASSGNYEQYF. In DNA form, the CDR3 reads TGCGCCAGCAGTGGAAACTACGAGCAGTACTTC. The chain couples TRBV10-1 to TRBJ2-7; no reliable D call. CDR1 and CDR2 from the germline V gene are WNHNN and SYGVQD (reference sequence). The CDR3 is 11 amino acids. V was trimmed by 4 bases and J by 3 bases, leaving 4 bases between them.

This clonotype has a handful of counts. The chain combines TRBV5-4 with TRBJ2-3; the D gene is possibly TRBD1 (5 bases). Germline CDR1 is SGHNT and CDR2 is YYREEE (reference sequence). V lost 4 bases and J 2 bases, leaving 14 bases between the germline ends. This CDR3 region has 15 residues. For the CDR3, the DNA is TGTGCCAGCAGCACCTCTTTGACAGTCACAGATACGCAGTATTTT. Protein: CASSTSLTVTDTQYF.

Sample share makes this clonotype medium-sized. The chain links TRBV6-5 to TRBJ1-6, with D unclear. Trimming cost V 4 bases and J 6 bases, with 7 bases left between them. Germline V CDR1 and CDR2: MNHEY, SVGAGI. CDR3 size: 13 residues. The CDR3 nucleotides are TGTGCCAGCAGTTGGGGATCTAATTCACCCCTCCACTTT. The encoded protein is CASSWGSNSPLHF.

J is TRBJ2-2 and V is TRBV7-3; D is possibly TRBD1 or TRBD2 (5 bases each). This CDR3 has 18 amino acids. The V gene's germline CDR1 is SGHTA and CDR2 FQGTGA. V lost 3 bases and J lost 2, with 19 bases in between. The CDR3 reads CASSFVGVKIGNTGELFF. The CDR3 DNA reads as TGTGCCAGCAGCTTCGTGGGGGTTAAGATTGGAAACACCGGGGAGCTGTTTTTT.

CDR3: CASIRGPGSYNEQFF. The CDR3 coding sequence is TGTGCCAGCATAAGGGGACCAGGGTCCTACAATGAGCAGTTCTTC. The chain has TRBV28 and TRBJ2-1; either TRBD1 or TRBD2 may supply D (5 bases each). The CDR3 is 15 amino acids. Germline V gives CDR1 MDHEN, CDR2 SYDVKM. V dropped 7 bases and J dropped 1 base, with 14 bases sitting between them.

This clonotype appeared a few times. This chain connects TRBV24-1 to TRBJ2-1; 12 nucleotides match TRBD2. This CDR3 spans 16 amino acids. The ends lost 4 bases at V and 8 bases at J; junction bases unmatched: 8. Germline-derived CDR1 and CDR2 are KGHDR and SFDVKD. CDR3 sequence reads: CATSEQTSGRGDEQFF. The CDR3 DNA reads as TGTGCCACCAGTGAACAGACTAGCGGGAGAGGCGATGAGCAGTTCTTC.

This sequence joins TRBV11-2 and TRBJ2-2, with 7 bases matching TRBD1. The CDR3 is made up of 16 amino acids. J lost 2 bases, V lost 6 bases, and 9 bases had no gene match. The germline CDR1 and CDR2 sequences are SGHAT and FQNNGV. CDR3 loop: CASSLLTGVNTGELFF. In DNA form, the CDR3 reads TGTGCCAGCAGTCTTCTAACAGGGGTCAACACCGGGGAGCTGTTTTTT. The full variable domain, rest sourced from reference TRBV11-2 and TRBJ2-2, is EAGVAQSPRYKIIEKRQSVAFWCNPISGHATLYWYQQILGQGPKLLIQFQNNGVVDDSQLPKDRFSAERLKGVDSTLKIQPAKLEDSAVYLCASSLLTGVNTGELFFGEGSRLTVL.

This clonotype is judged medium-sized (0.01 to 0.1%). The chain combines TRBV29-1 with TRBJ2-1; 9 bases agree with TRBD1. The length of the CDR3 is 14 residues. In germline, CDR1 is SQVTM, CDR2 ANQGSEA. V shed 7 bases and J 4 bases; nucleotides not matched to a gene: 8. The CDR3 is CSGTGQGLYNEQFF. CDR3 DNA sequence: TGCAGCGGCACCGGACAGGGGCTTTACAATGAGCAGTTCTTC.